One sample yielded the 2 T cell receptor beta chains listed below, sequenced in a study of cytomegalovirus exposure and HLA in healthy donors. Assay used: immunoSEQ multiplex PCR; TCRdb lists only in-frame clones, some missing. This sample has 150,000 to 200,000 clones, with 85% found just once. Sequencing was carried out using PBMCs. These receptor sequences come from a man aged 18 to 30 in good health and CMV-seropositive.

V usage is TRBV15 and J usage is TRBJ2-1; a weak D match, TRBD1 (6 bases). This CDR3 comprises 16 residues. From germline, CDR1 is LNHNV and CDR2 YYDKDF (reference sequence). V was pared by 5 bases and J by 1 base, with 15 bases between. The CDR3 DNA sequence: TGTGCCACCAGCGCCTACAGGGTCGGGTCCTACAATGAGCAGTTCTTC. This sequence encodes CATSAYRVGSYNEQFF.

This clone has a handful of counts. The gene calls are TRBV7-3 and TRBJ2-3; 10 nucleotides match TRBD2. CDR1 SGHTA and CDR2 FQGTGA come from the germline V gene. This CDR3 has 15 amino acids. V lost 3 bases and J lost 2; bases outside the gene matches: 2. CDR3 amino acids: CASSLTSGPTDTQYF. CDR3 nucleotide sequence: TGTGCCAGCAGCTTGACTAGCGGGCCCACAGATACGCAGTATTTT.